A selection of T cell receptor beta chains follows, all from one sample in a study of radiotherapy plus CTLA-4 blockade in lung cancer. Repertoires were generated with immunoSEQ multiplex PCR, while TCRdb's copy carries only in-frame clones and drops some. The table shows about 99,000 clones, with roughly 88% occurring only once. The material was peripheral blood, obtained from a patient treated with radiotherapy plus ipilimumab. All receptors derive from a human donor with non-small cell lung cancer that progressed on radiotherapy plus ipilimumab. CDR3s include the opening cysteine and the closing phenylalanine or tryptophan. The D gene is left open where the match is weak. Clone size, where shown, is once, few, many, or a class for clones that have expanded.

v_call,j_call,clone_size,d_call,cdr3_aa
TRBV6-5,TRBJ2-7,NA,TRBD2,CASRKGGRNYEQYF
TRBV2,TRBJ2-1,NA,NA,CASSGGPGEQFF
TRBV7-3,TRBJ2-3,NA,NA,CASSSTTRTDTQYF
TRBV7-9,TRBJ2-5,NA,NA,CASRRNMETQYF
TRBV18,TRBJ2-1,NA,NA,CASSPRENEQFF
TRBV6-1,TRBJ2-4,NA,NA,CASSTGTKNIQYF
TRBV25-1,TRBJ2-2,NA,NA,CASSRDTGELFF
TRBV30,TRBJ1-5,NA,NA,CAWSLGTAGSNQPQHF
TRBV6-1,TRBJ2-4,NA,NA,CASRAGALRNIQYF
TRBV15,TRBJ2-5,NA,TRBD2,CATSRDRRLAGGEETQYF
TRBV18,TRBJ1-2,few,TRBD1,CASSPLGLGQGLDYGYTF
TRBV5-5,TRBJ1-5,once,NA,CASSLGPYNQPQHF
TRBV25-1,TRBJ1-1,NA,NA,CASSADRPNTEAFF
TRBV11-3,TRBJ1-1,once,NA,CASSLDLREAFF
TRBV19,TRBJ1-5,NA,NA,CASSNDGGRNQPQHF
TRBV30,TRBJ2-7,NA,TRBD2,CAWREASSGRYEQYF
TRBV18,TRBJ2-7,NA,TRBD1,CASSAGTGVSYEQYF
TRBV5-4,TRBJ2-3,once,TRBD1,CASSAGQAVTDTQYF
TRBV18,TRBJ2-7,NA,NA,CASSPGQGRYEQYF
TRBV27,TRBJ2-3,once,TRBD2,CASSPGLAGDTQYF
TRBV5-1,TRBJ2-5,NA,TRBD1,CASSAGRTGGSETQYF
TRBV6-5,TRBJ2-7,NA,TRBD1,CASRPGGRSEQYF
TRBV6-5,TRBJ2-7,NA,TRBD1,CASSAGGGYEQYF
TRBV5-1,TRBJ2-5,NA,TRBD2,CASSLGHGGRAMETQYF
TRBV7-2,TRBJ2-1,once,NA,CASSLWRSRELVEQFF
TRBV4-2,TRBJ2-2,NA,TRBD2,CASSQDRSGGATGELFF
TRBV15,TRBJ1-1,NA,NA,CATSRDFAEAFF
TRBV30,TRBJ2-5,NA,TRBD2,CAWSGLLGTSSQETQYF
TRBV5-1,TRBJ1-1,NA,NA,CASSLPGGTEAFF
TRBV29-1,TRBJ2-3,few,TRBD2,CSVDWTSGDTQYF
TRBV29-1,TRBJ2-1,NA,TRBD2,CSVDRGLAGVYEQFF
TRBV5-5,TRBJ1-1,NA,NA,CASSEMGLGNTEAFF
TRBV7-9,TRBJ2-7,few,NA,CASSLGAGPLSPYEQYF
TRBV9,TRBJ2-1,NA,NA,CASSPMGDSYNEQFF
TRBV19,TRBJ2-1,NA,NA,CASSMKAASYNEQFF
TRBV4-2,TRBJ2-7,NA,TRBD2,CASSRTSGRDHEQYF
TRBV6-5,TRBJ2-1,NA,TRBD2,CASSSVGRENDNEQFF